This T cell receptor (beta chain) was obtained from a study of T-cell reconstitution after alpha-beta-depleted transplantation in children. Unique molecular identifiers featured in how the TCRbeta library was prepared. TCRdb passed the PCR reads through MiXCR, listing each CDR3 protein once. Among over 550,000 distinct CDR3 sequences listed, about 10% were seen once. V was cut by 2 bases and J by 3 bases, with 12 bases left in between. The CDR3 loop spans 14 amino acids. Germline loops: CDR1 SQVTM, CDR2 ANQGSEA. This clonotype was sampled from a human donor who donated a stem cell graft to a child with acute myeloid leukemia. Sequenced material: PBMCs from the stem cell graft donor, taken from the stem cell graft. The V gene is TRBV29-1, the J gene TRBJ2-3; either TRBD1 or TRBD2 may supply D (5 bases each). CDR3 sequence: CSVEPGTATDTQYF. CDR3 DNA: TGCAGCGTTGAACCGGGGACCGCGACAGATACGCAGTATTTT.